This T cell receptor (beta chain) was sequenced during a study of CD4 T cells in relation to SARS-CoV-2 and coronaviruses. Study findings and constraints: No crossreactivity against non-spike viral proteins was tested here.

The unexposed donors gave CD4+ T cells in about 2010-2019, prior to COVID-19. Deep TCR-beta sequencing used DNA from uncultured naive and memory CD4+ T cells. Only in-frame clones appear in the TCRdb table, and some are missing; sequencing was by immunoSEQ multiplex PCR. The sample carries 60,000 or so clones, 85% to 95% recorded once. Worth noting for this clone: The antigen remains unidentified.

The V gene's germline CDR1 is SGHTA and CDR2 FQGNSA. The CDR3 is 13 amino acids. V was clipped by 5 bases and J by 5 bases, with 9 bases between them. This receptor was identified in a human donor in good health. The gene calls are TRBV7-2 and TRBJ2-2, with a weak D call TRBD2 (6 bases). Sequenced material: naive CD4+ T cells from PBMCs. Subset: naive CD4+ T cells isolated by negative enrichment. CDR3 DNA: TGTGCCAGCAGCAGAGGAGGGACCGGGGAGCTGTTTTTT. This encodes CASSRGGTGELFF.